This record looks at one T cell receptor (beta chain) sequence and its context. Its antigen is unknown. This sample also contains other DNA sequences that code for the same CDR3. Germline V gene sequence: CDR1 SGHRS, CDR2 YFSETQ. This CDR3 comprises 14 residues. J was trimmed by 6 bases and V by 0 bases; bases with no gene match: 3. The sample originates from a study of shared clonotypes between healthy human individuals. Across the study: Each donor had three CD4 naive, three CD4 memory, two CD8 naive and one CD8 memory plate. Study-level points and caveats: Naive subsets tended to show greater estimated richness than memory subsets. Clonotypes that were shared across four donors made up 4% to 6% of naive CD4 clonotypes. Genetic and exposure-history diversity was limited by the small donor number.

The naive CD8 population came from CD45RO-negative cells selected for CCR7, without terminally differentiated effector memory CD45RA+ cells. Repertoires were generated with immunoSEQ multiplex PCR, while TCRdb's copy carries only in-frame clones and drops some. The sample holds roughly 2,000,000 clones, about 95% seen once. V is TRBV5-1 and J is TRBJ1-5, with 7 bases that match TRBD1. This TCR came from a man between 18 and 35 years old in good health. Input material: naive CD8+ T cells sorted from blood. CDR3: CASSLGQGSQPQHF. CDR3 DNA: TGCGCCAGCAGCTTGGGACAGGGAAGTCAGCCCCAGCATTTT.